The 3 T cell receptor beta chains listed next were all sequenced from one sample in a study of human T cells and chemical hapten exposure. TCRdb re-called the RACE reads with MiXCR, one entry per CDR3 protein. The table lists roughly 120,000 distinct CDR3 sequences, around 15% of them singletons. The time point is: patch test 1, 2 weeks after DPC sensitization. Specified treatment: therapeutic diphenylcyclopropenone sensitization with weekly scalp DPC. Source: whole blood, taken in connection with sensitization to the hapten diphenylcyclopropenone (DPC). These TCRs come from a man aged 18 to 30 with alopecia areata. Some clones in this sample may be carry-over from other donors' samples.

With respect to this clonotype: At one end, the junction sequence differs from germline, possibly due to a read error. The J gene is TRBJ2-4, the V gene TRBV11-1; possible D gene TRBD2, 6 bases. This CDR3 is built from 14 residues. CDR1 is SGHAT and CDR2 is FQDESV in the germline V gene (reference sequence). This CDR3 is CGSSLGTQGGVQYF. The CDR3 nucleotides are TGTGGCAGCAGCTTAGGTACTCAGGGAGGAGTTCAGTACTTC.

This clonotype was observed a few times. The V gene is TRBV4-3, the J gene TRBJ1-5; D remains ambiguous. This CDR3 contains 14 residues. Trimming took off 0 bases at V and 5 bases at J, with 8 bases between the two ends. CDR1 is LGHNA, CDR2 YSLEER, per germline. CDR3 amino acids: CASSQERADQPQHF. Written as DNA, the CDR3 is TGCGCCAGCAGCCAAGAAAGGGCGGATCAGCCCCAGCATTTT.

This clonotype was seen only a few times. The V call is TRBV10-3, the J call TRBJ2-5; 8 bases match TRBD2. This CDR3 comprises 15 residues. The germline CDR1 and CDR2 sequences are ENHRY and SYGVKD. V dropped 6 bases and J dropped 0; count of bases not matched to a gene: 6. CDR3 in amino acids: CAIRRAGANQETQYF. CDR3 nucleotides: TGTGCCATCAGAAGAGCGGGGGCCAACCAAGAGACCCAGTACTTC.